The T cell receptor beta chain described here comes from a study of blood T cell repertoires in COVID-19. Looking at the study overall: Samples of COVID-19 (acute and convalescent) were obtained from the United States, Italy and Spain. Sample material is recorded as cDNA or gDNA derived from T cells, B-cell-depleted T cells, or PBMCs.

Study processing details: For nucleated cells, counts were estimated from reference gene primer amplification. The repertoire was sequenced with immunoSEQ multiplex PCR; TCRdb's copy has only in-frame clones and lacks some. V, J and clone size were drawn from that table, and D and trimming were deduced from the DNA. This table holds 250,000 or so clones, around nine tenths found once. In assigning cohorts, the study relied on participant-reported clinical history. The germline CDR1 and CDR2 sequences are SGHDT and YYEEEE. The CDR3 runs to 18 residues. J gave up 3 bases and V 1 base, and 8 bases lay outside the gene matches.

The sequenced material came from PBMCs or T cells enriched from blood (not recorded which). The chain links TRBV5-6 to TRBJ1-6, with 9 bases that match TRBD1. This TCR was recovered from a woman aged 40 to 50 who had been exposed to COVID-19. Here the CDR3 DNA reads TGTGCCAGCAGCTTGAACCCGGGACAGGGCTTCTATAATTCACCCCTCCACTTT. Translating it yields CASSLNPGQGFYNSPLHF.